The TCR beta chain described here comes from a study of blood T cell repertoires in COVID-19. Germline V lookup: CDR1 MDHEN, CDR2 SYDVKM. V was trimmed by 7 bases and J by 7 bases, leaving 20 bases between them. There are 15 residues in the CDR3. Assay used: immunoSEQ multiplex PCR; TCRdb lists only in-frame clones, some missing. The repertoire holds about 58,000 clones, with around 90% as singletons. This TCR came from a human donor with active COVID-19. The donor label of this sample is uncertain. This chain uses TRBV28 with TRBJ1-5, with D possibly TRBD1 on 5 matching bases. The sequenced sample consisted of peripheral blood. CDR3 sequence (DNA): TGTGCCAGCATTACATACGGGGGAGGAGGCCAGCCCCAGCATTTT. Protein sequence: CASITYGGGGQPQHF.